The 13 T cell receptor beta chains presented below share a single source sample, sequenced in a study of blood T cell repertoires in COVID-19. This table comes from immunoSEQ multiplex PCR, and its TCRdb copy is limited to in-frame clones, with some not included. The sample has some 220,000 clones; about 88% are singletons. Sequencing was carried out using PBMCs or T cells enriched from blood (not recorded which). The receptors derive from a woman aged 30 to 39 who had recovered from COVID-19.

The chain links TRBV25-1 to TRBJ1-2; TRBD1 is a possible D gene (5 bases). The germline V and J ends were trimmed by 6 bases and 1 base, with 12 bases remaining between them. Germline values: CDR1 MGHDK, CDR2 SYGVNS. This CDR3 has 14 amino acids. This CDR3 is CASRPTDFNYGYTF. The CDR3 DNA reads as TGTGCCAGCAGACCGACAGACTTTAACTATGGCTACACCTTC.

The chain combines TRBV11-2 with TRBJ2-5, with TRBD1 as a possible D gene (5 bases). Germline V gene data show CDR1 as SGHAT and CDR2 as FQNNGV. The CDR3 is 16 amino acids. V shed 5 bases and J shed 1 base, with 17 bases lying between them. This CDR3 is CASSRILQDTQETQYF. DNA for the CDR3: TGTGCCAGCAGCCGAATTCTACAGGACACCCAAGAGACCCAGTACTTC.

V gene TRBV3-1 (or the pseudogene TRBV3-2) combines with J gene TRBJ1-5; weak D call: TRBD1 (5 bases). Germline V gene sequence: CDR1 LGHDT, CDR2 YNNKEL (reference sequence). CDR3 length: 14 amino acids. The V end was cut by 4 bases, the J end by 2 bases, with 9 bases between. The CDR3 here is CASSPQGGNQPQHF. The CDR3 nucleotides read TGTGCCAGCAGCCCCCAGGGTGGCAATCAGCCCCAGCATTTT.

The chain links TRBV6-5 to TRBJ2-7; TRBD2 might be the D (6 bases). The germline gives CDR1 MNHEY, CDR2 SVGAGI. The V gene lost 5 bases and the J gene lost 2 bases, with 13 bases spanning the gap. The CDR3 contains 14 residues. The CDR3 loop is CASSPRGSPYEQYF. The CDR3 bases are TGTGCCAGCAGTCCCCGGGGGTCCCCCTACGAGCAGTACTTC.

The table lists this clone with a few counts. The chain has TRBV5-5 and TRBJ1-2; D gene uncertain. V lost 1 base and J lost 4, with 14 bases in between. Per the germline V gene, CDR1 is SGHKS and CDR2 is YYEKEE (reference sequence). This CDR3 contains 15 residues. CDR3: CASSLSGDRIYGYTF. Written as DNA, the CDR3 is TGTGCCAGCAGCTTGTCCGGGGATAGGATCTATGGCTACACCTTC.

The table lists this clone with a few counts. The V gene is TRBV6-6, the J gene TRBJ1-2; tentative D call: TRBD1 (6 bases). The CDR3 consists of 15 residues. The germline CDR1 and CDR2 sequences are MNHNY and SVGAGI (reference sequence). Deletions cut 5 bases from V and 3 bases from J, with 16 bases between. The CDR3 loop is CASSTHTGLDYGYTF. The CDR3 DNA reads TGTGCCAGCAGTACCCATACAGGGTTGGACTATGGCTACACCTTC.

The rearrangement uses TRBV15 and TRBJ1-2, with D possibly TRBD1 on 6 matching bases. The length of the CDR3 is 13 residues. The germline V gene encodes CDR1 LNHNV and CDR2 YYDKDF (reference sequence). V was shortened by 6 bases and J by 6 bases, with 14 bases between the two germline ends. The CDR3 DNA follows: TGTGCCACCAGAAAGGGGGGGCAGAATGGCTACACCTTC. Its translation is CATRKGGQNGYTF.

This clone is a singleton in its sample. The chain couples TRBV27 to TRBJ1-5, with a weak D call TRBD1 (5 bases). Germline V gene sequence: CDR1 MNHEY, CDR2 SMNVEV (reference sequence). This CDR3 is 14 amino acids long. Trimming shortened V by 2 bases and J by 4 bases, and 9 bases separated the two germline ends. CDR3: CASSLRRVNQPQHF. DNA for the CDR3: TGTGCCAGCAGTTTACGCAGGGTGAATCAGCCCCAGCATTTT.

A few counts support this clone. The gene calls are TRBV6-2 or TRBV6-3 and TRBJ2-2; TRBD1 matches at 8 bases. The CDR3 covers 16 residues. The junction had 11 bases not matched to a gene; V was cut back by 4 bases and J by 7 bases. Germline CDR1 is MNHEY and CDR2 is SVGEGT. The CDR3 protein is CASSFGQGFMVGELFF. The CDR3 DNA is TGTGCCAGCAGTTTTGGACAGGGCTTTATGGTCGGGGAGCTGTTTTTT.

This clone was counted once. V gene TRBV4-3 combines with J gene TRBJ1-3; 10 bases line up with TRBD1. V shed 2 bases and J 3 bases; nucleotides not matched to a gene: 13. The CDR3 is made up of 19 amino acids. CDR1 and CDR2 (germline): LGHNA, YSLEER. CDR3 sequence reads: CASSQNRDRGSNFGNTIYF. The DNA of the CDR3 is TGCGCCAGCAGCCAAAACCGGGACAGGGGTAGTAACTTTGGAAACACCATATATTTT.

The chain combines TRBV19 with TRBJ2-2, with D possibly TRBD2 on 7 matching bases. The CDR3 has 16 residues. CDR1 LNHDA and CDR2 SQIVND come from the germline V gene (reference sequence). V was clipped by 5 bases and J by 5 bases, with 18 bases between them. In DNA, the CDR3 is TGTGCCAGTAGTCCGTCCGGGGGCGGGGGAACCGGGGAGCTGTTTTTT. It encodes CASSPSGGGGTGELFF.

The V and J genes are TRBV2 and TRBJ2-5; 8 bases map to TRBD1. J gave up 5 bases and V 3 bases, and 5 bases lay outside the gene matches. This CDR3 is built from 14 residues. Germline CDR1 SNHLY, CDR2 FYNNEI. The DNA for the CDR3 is TGTGCCAGCAGTGAGGCAGGGGGCGAGGAGACCCAGTACTTC. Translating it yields CASSEAGGEETQYF.

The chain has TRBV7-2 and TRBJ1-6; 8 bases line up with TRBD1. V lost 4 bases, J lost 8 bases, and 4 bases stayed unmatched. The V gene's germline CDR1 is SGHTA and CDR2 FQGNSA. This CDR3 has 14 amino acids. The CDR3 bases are TGTGCCAGCAGCTGGGTGACAGGGGATTCACCCCTCCACTTT. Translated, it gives CASSWVTGDSPLHF. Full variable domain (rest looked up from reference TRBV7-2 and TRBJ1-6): GAGVSQSPSNKVTEKGKDVELRCDPISGHTALYWYRQSLGQGLEFLIYFQGNSAPDKSGLPSDRFSAERTGGSVSTLTIQRTQQEDSAVYLCASSWVTGDSPLHFGNGTRLTVT.